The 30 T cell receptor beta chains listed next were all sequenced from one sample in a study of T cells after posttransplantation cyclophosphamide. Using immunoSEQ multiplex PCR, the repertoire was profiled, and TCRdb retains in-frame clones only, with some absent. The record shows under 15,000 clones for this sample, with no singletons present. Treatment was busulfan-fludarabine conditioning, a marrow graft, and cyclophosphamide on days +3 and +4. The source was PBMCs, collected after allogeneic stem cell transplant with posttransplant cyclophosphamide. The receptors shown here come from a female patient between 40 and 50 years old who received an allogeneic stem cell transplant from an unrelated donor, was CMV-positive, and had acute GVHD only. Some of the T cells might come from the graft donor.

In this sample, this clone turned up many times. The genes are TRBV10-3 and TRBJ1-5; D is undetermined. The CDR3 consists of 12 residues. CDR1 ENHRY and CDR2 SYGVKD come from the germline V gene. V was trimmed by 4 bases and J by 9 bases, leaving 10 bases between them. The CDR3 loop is CAISAEVGPQHF. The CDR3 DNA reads TGTGCCATCAGTGCCGAGGTGGGGCCCCAGCATTTT.

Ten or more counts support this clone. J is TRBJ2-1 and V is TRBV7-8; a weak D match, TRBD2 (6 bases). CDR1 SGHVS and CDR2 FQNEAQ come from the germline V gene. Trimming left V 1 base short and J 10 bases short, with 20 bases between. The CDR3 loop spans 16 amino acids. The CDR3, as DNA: TGTGCCAGCAGCTTAGGACTAGGAGGCCTAGGAGAGGAGCAGTTCTTC. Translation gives CASSLGLGGLGEEQFF.

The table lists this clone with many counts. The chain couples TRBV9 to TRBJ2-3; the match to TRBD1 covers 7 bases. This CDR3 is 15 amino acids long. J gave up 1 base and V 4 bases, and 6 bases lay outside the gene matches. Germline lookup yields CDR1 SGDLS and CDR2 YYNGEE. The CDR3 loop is CASSFLGTGTDTQYF. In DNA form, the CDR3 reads TGTGCCAGCAGCTTCCTTGGGACAGGCACAGATACGCAGTATTTT.

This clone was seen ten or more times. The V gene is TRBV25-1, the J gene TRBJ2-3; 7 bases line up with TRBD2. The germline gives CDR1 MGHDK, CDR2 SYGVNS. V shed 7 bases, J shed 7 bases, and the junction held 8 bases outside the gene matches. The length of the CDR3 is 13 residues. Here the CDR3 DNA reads TGTGCCAGCATTGCGGGAGTGGGGAATACGCAGTATTTT. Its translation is CASIAGVGNTQYF.

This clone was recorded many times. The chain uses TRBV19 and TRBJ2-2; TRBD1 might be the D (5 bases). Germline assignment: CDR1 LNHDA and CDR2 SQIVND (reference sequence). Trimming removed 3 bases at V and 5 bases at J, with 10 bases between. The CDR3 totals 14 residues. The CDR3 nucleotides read TGTGCCAGTAGTATTGAAAGGGGAACCGGGGAGCTGTTTTTT. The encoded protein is CASSIERGTGELFF.

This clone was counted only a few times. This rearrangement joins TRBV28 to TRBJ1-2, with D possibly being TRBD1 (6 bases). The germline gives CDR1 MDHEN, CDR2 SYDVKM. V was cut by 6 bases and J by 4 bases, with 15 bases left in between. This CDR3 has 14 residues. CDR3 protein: CASRRLLDSYGYTF. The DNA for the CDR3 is TGTGCCAGCAGGCGCCTACTGGACAGCTATGGCTACACCTTC.

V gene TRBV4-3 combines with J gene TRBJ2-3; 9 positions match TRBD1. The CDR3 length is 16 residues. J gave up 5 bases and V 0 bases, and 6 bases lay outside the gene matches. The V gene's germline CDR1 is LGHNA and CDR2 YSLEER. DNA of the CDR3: TGCGCCAGCAGCCAAGATGTGACAGGGGGAAAAGATACGCAGTATTTT. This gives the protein CASSQDVTGGKDTQYF.

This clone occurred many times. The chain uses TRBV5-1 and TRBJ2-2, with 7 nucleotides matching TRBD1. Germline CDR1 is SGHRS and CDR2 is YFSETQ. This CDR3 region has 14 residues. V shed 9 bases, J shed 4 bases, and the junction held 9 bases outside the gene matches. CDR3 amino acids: CATATGQSTGELFF. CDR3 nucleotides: TGCGCCACCGCGACAGGGCAGAGCACCGGGGAGCTGTTTTTT. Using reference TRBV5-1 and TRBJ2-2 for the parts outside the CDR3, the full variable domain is KAGVTQTPRYLIKTRGQQVTLSCSPISGHRSVSWYQQTPGQGLQFLFEYFSETQRNKGNFPGRFSGRQFSNSRSEMNVSTLELGDSALYLCATATGQSTGELFFGEGSRLTVL.

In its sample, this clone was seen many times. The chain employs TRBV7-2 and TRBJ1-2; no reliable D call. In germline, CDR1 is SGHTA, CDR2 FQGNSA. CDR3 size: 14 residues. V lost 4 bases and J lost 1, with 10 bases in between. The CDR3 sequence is CASSSELLNYGYTF. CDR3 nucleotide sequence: TGTGCCAGCAGCTCGGAGCTCCTTAACTATGGCTACACCTTC.

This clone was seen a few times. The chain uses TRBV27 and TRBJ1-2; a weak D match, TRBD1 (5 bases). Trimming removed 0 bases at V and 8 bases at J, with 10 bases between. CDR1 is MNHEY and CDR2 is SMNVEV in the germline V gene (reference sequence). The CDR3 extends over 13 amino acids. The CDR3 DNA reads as TGTGCCAGCAGTTTATCGGCCCGACAGGGCTACACCTTC. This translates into CASSLSARQGYTF.

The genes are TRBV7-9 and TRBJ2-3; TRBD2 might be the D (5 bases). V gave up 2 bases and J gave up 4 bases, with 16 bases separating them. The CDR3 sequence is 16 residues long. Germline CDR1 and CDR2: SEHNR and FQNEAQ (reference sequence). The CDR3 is CASSLREIYEPDTQYF. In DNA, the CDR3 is TGTGCCAGCAGCTTAAGGGAGATTTACGAGCCAGATACGCAGTATTTT.

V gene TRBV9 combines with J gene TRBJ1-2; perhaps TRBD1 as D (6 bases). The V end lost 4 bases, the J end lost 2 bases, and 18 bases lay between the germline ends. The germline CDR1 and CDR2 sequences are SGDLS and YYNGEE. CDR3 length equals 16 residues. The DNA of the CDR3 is TGTGCCAGCAGCCCGATAGACAGGAGATACAACTATGGCTACACCTTC. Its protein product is CASSPIDRRYNYGYTF. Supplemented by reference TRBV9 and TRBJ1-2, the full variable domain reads DSGVTQTPKHLITATGQRVTLRCSPRSGDLSVYWYQQSLDQGLQFLIQYYNGEERAKGNILERFSAQQFPDLHSELNLSSLELGDSALYFCASSPIDRRYNYGYTFGSGTRLTVV.

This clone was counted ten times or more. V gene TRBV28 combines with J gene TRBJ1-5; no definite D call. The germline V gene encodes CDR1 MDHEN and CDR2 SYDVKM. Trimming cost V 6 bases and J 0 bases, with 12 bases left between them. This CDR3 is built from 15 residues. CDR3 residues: CASRIQIYSNQPQHF. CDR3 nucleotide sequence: TGTGCCAGCAGAATACAGATTTATAGCAATCAGCCCCAGCATTTT.

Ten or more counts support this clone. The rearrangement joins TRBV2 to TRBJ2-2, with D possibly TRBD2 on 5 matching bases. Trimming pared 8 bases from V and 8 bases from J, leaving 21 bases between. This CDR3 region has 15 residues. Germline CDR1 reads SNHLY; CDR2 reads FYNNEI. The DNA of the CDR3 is TGTGCCAGCGATGTAGCAGGCCTAGGAGGTGGGGAGCTGTTTTTT. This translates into CASDVAGLGGGELFF.

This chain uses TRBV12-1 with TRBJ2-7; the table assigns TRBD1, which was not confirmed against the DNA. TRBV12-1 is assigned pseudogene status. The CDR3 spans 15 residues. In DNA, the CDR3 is TGTGCCAGCAGCTTTTCTCCTCGCCACAGCTACGAGCAGTACGTC. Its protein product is CASSFSPRHSYEQYV.

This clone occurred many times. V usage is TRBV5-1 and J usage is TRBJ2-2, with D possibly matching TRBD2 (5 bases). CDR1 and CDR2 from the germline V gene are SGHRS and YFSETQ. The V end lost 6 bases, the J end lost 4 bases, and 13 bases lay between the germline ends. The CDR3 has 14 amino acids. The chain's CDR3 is CASTLLASTGELFF. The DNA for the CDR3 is TGCGCCAGCACCCTTTTAGCGAGCACCGGGGAGCTGTTTTTT.

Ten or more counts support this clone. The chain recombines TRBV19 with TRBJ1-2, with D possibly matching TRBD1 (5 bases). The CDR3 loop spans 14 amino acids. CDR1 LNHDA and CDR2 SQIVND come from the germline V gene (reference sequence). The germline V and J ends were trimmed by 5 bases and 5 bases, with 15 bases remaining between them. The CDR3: CASSASTEWYGYTF. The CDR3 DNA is TGTGCCAGTAGTGCCTCGACAGAGTGGTATGGCTACACCTTC. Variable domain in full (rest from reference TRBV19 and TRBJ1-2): DGGITQSPKYLFRKEGQNVTLSCEQNLNHDAMYWYRQDPGQGLRLIYYSQIVNDFQKGDIAEGYSVSREKKESFPLTVTSAQKNPTAFYLCASSASTEWYGYTFGSGTRLTVV.

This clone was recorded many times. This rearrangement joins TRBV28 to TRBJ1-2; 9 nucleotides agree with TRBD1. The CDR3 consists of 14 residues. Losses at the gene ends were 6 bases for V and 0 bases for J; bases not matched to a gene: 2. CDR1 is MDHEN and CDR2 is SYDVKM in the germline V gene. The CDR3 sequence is CASRRDRANYGYTF. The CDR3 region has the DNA TGTGCCAGCAGGCGGGACAGGGCTAACTATGGCTACACCTTC.

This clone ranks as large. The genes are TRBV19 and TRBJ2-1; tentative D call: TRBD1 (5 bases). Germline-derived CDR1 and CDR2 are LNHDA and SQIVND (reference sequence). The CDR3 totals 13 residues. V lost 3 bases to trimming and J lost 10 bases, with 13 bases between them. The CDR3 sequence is CASSMIHRPEQFF. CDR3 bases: TGTGCCAGTAGTATGATTCACAGGCCGGAGCAGTTCTTC. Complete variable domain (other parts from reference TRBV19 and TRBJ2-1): DGGITQSPKYLFRKEGQNVTLSCEQNLNHDAMYWYRQDPGQGLRLIYYSQIVNDFQKGDIAEGYSVSREKKESFPLTVTSAQKNPTAFYLCASSMIHRPEQFFGPGTRLTVL.

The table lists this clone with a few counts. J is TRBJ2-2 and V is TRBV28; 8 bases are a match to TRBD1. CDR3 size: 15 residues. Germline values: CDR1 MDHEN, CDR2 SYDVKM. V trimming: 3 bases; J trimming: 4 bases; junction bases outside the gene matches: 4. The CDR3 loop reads CASSLTGALTGELFF. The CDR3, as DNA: TGTGCCAGCAGTTTGACAGGGGCTCTCACCGGGGAGCTGTTTTTT.

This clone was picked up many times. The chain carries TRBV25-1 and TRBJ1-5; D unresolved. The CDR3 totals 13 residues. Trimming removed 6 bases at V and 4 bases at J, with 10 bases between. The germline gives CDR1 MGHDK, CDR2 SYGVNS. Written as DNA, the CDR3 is TGTGCCAGCAGCCCCTTGAGGAATCAGCCCCAGCATTTT. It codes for CASSPLRNQPQHF.

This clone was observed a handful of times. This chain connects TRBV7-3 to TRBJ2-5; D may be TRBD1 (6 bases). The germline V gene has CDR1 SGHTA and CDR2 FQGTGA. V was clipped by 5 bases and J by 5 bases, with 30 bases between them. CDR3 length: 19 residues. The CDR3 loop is CASSETGPTGPNFEETQYF. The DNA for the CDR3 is TGTGCCAGCAGCGAAACGGGACCGACAGGCCCCAATTTTGAGGAGACCCAGTACTTC.

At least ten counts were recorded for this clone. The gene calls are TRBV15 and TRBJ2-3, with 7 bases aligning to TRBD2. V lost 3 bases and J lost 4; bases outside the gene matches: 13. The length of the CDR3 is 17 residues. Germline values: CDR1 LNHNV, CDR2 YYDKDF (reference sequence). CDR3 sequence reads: CATSSSSLGTKADTQYF. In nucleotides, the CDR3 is TGTGCCACCAGCAGCTCTAGTCTCGGGACTAAGGCAGATACGCAGTATTTT.

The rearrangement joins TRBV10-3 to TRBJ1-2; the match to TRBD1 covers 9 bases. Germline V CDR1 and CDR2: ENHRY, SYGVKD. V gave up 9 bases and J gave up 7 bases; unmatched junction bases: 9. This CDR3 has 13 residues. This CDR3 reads CAMGGGQGVGYTF. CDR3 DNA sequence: TGTGCCATGGGAGGGGGACAGGGTGTTGGCTACACCTTC.

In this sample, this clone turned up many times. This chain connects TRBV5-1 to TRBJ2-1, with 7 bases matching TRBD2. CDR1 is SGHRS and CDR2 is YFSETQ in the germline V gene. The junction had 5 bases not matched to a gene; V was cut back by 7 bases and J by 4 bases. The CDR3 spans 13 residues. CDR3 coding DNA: TGCGCCAGCCGGGACTATGAATACAATGAGCAGTTCTTC. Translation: CASRDYEYNEQFF.

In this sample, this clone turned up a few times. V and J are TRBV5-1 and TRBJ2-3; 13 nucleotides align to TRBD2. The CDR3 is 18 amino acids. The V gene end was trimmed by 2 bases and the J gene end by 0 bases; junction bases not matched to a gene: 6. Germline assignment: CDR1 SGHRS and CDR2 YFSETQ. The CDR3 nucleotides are TGCGCCAGCAGCTTTGGACTAGCGGGAGCCCCTAGCACAGATACGCAGTATTTT. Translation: CASSFGLAGAPSTDTQYF.

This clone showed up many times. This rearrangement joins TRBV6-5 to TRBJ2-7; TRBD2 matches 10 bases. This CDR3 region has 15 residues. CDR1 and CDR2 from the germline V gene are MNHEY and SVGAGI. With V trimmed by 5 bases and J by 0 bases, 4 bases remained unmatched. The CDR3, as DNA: TGTGCCAGCAGTCCAGCGGGGGGGAGCTCCTACGAGCAGTACGTC. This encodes CASSPAGGSSYEQYV.

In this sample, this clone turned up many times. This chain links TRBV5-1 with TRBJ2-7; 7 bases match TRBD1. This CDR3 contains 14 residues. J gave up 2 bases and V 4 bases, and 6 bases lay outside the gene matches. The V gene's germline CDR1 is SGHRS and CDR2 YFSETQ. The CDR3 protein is CASSDRDRPYEQYV. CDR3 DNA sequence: TGCGCCAGCAGCGACCGGGACAGACCCTACGAGCAGTACGTC.

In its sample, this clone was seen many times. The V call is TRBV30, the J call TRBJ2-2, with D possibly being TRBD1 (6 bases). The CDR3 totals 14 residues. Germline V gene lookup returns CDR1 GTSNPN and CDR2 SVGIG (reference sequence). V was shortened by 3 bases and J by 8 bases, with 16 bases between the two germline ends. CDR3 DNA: TGTGCCTGGAGCACGGGACAATATATAGGGGAGCTGTTTTTT. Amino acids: CAWSTGQYIGELFF.

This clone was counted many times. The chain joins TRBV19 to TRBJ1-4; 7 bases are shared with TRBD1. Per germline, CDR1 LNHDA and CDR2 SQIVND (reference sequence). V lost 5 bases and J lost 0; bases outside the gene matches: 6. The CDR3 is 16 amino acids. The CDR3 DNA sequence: TGTGCCAGTAGTCGAAGGACAGGAGCAACTAATGAAAAACTGTTTTTT. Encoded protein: CASSRRTGATNEKLFF.